This record covers a single TCR beta chain. The sample comes from a study of blood T cell dynamics during melanoma immunotherapy. Study at large: First-line therapy was either pembrolizumab or nivolumab with ipilimumab for metastatic melanoma.

Germline CDR1 is LNHDA and CDR2 is SQIVND (reference sequence). CDR3 length: 13 amino acids. Trimming left V 3 bases short and J 3 bases short, with 9 bases between. Time point reported: pre-treatment baseline. Libraries were prepared by immunoSEQ multiplex PCR; TCRdb keeps only in-frame clonotypes and omits some of them. The table records some 4,500 clones, around 84% of them present only once. The material sequenced was blood, taken from a patient treated with checkpoint blockade. This receptor was taken from a human donor with melanoma. The chain carries TRBV19 and TRBJ2-7; the D is unclear. CDR3 nucleotides: TGTGCCAGTAGTATTCGAACCGGCTACGAGCAGTACTTC. As protein: CASSIRTGYEQYF.